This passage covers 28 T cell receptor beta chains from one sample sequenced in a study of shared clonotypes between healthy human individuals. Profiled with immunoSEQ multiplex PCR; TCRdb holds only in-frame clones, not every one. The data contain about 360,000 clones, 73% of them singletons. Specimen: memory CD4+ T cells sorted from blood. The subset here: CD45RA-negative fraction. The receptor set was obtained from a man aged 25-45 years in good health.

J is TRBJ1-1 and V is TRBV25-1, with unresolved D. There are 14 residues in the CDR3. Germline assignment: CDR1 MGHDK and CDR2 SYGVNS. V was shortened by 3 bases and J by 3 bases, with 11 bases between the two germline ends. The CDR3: CASSDLDLYTEAFF. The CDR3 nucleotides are TGTGCCAGCAGTGACCTGGATTTGTACACTGAAGCTTTCTTT.

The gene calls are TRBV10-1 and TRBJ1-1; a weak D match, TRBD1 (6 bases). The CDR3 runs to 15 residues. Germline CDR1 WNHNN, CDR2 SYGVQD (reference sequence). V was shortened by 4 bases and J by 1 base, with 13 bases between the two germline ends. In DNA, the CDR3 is TGCGCCAGCAGTGTTGGTGGACAGAAGAACACTGAAGCTTTCTTT. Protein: CASSVGGQKNTEAFF.

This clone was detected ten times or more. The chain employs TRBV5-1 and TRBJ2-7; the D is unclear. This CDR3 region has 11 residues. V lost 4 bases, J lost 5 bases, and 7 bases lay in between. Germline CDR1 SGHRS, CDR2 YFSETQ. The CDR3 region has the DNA TGCGCCAGCAGCGAGGCTAACGAGCAGTACTTC. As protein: CASSEANEQYF.

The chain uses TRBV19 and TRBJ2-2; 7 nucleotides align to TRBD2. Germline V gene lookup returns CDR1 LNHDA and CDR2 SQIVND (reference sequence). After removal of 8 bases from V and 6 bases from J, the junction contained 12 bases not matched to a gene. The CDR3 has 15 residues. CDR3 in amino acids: CASGGVQGPAGELFF. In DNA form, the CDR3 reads TGTGCCAGTGGGGGGGTTCAGGGCCCCGCCGGGGAGCTGTTTTTT.

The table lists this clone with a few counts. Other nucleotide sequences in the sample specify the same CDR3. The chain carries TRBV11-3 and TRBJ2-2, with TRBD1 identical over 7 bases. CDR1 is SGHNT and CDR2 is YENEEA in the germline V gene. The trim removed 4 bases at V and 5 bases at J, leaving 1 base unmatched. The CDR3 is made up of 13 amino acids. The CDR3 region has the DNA TGTGCCAGCAGCTCGACAGGGACCGGGGAGCTGTTTTTT. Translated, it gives CASSSTGTGELFF.

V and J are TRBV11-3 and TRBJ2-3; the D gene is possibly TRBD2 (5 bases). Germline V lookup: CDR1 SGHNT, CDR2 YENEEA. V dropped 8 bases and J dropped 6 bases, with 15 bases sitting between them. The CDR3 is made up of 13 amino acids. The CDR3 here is CASGPGRADTQYF. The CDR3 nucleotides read TGTGCCAGCGGCCCCGGGCGGGCGGATACGCAGTATTTT.

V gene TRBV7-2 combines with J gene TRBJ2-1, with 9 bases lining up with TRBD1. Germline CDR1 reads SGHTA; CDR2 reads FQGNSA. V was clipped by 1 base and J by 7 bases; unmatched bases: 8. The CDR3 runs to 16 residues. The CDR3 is CASSLVWDRATNEQFF. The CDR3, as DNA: TGTGCCAGCAGCTTAGTGTGGGACAGGGCAACAAATGAGCAGTTCTTC.

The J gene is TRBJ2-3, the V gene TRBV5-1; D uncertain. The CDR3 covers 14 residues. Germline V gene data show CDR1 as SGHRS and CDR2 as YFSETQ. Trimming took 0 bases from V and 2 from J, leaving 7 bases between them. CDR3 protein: CASSLAQHTDTQYF. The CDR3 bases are TGCGCCAGCAGCTTGGCACAGCACACAGATACGCAGTATTTT.

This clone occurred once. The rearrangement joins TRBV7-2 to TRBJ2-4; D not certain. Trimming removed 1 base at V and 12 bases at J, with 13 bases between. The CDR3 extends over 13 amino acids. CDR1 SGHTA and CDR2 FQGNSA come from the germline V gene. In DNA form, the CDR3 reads TGTGCCAGCAGCTTAGGGATAAATCGGGCTCAGTACTTC. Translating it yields CASSLGINRAQYF.

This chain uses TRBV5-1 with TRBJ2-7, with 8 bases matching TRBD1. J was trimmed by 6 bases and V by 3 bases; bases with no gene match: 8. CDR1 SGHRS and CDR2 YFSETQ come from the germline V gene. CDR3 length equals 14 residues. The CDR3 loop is CASSSTGARFEQYF. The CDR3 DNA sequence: TGCGCCAGCAGCTCGACAGGGGCCCGGTTCGAGCAGTACTTC.

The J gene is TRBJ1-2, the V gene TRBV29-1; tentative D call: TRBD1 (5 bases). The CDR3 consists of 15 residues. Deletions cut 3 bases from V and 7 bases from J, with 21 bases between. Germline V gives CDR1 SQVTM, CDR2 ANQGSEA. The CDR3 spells CSVDEDKTFFSGYTF. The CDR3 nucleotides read TGCAGCGTTGACGAGGACAAAACCTTCTTTTCTGGCTACACCTTC.

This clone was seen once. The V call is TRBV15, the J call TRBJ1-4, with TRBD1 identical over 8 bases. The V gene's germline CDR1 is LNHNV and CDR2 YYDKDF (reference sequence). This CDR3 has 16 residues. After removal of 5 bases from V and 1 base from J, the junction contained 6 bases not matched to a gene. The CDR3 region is CATSSGTGGTNEKLFF. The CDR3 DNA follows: TGTGCCACCAGCTCCGGGACAGGAGGAACTAATGAAAAACTGTTTTTT.

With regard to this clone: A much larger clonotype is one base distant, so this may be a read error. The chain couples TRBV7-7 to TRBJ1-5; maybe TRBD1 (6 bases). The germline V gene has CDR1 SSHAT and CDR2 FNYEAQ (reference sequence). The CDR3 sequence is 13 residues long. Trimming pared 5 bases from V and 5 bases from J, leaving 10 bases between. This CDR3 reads CASSPDRHQPQHF. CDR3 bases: TGTGCCAGCAGCCCCGACAGGCATCAGCCCCAGCATTTT. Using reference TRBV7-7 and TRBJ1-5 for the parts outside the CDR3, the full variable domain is GAGVSQSPRYKVTKRGQDVTLRCDPISSHATLYWYQQALGQGPEFLTYFNYEAQPDKSGLPSDRFSAERPEGSISTLTIQRTEQRDSAMYRCASSPDRHQPQHFGDGTRLSIL.

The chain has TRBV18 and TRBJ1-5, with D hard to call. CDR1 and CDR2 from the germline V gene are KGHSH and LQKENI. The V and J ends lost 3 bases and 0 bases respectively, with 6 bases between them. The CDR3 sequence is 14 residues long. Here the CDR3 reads CASSPTVSNQPQHF. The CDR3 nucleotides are TGTGCCAGCTCACCGACGGTTAGCAATCAGCCCCAGCATTTT.

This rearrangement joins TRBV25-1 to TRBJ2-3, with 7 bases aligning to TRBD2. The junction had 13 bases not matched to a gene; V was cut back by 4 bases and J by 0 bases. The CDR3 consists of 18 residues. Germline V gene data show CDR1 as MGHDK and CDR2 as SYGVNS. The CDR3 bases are TGTGCCAGCAGTGGCCGGGGTCGGGGGGATAAAAGCACAGATACGCAGTATTTT. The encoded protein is CASSGRGRGDKSTDTQYF.

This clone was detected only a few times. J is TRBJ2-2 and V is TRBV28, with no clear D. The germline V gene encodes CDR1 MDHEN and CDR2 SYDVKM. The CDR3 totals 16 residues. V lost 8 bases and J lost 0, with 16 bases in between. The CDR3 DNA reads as TGTGCCAGCGGCCGGGCCGTCTCTTCGAACACCGGGGAGCTGTTTTTT. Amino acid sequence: CASGRAVSSNTGELFF. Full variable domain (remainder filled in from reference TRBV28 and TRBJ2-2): DVKVTQSSRYLVKRTGEKVFLECVQDMDHENMFWYRQDPGLGLRLIYFSYDVKMKEKGDIPEGYSVSREKKERFSLILESASTNQTSMYLCASGRAVSSNTGELFFGEGSRLTVL.

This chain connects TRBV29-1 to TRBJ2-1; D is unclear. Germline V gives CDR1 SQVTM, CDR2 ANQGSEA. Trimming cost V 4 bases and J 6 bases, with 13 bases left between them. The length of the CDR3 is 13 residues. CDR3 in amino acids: CSVARSWANEQFF. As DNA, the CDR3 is TGCAGCGTTGCGCGCTCCTGGGCCAATGAGCAGTTCTTC.

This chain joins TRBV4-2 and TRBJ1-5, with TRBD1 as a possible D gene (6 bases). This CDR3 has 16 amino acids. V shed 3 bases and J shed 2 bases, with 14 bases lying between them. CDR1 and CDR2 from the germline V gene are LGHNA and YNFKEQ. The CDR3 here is CASSQGDRRGNQPQHF. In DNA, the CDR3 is TGTGCCAGCAGCCAGGGTGACAGGAGGGGCAATCAGCCCCAGCATTTT.

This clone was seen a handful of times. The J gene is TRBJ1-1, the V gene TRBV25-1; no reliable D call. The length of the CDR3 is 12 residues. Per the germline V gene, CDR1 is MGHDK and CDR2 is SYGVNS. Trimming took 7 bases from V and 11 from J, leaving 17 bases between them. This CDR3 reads CASISPGLMAFF. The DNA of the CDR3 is TGTGCCAGCATTTCTCCCGGGCTTATGGCTTTCTTT.

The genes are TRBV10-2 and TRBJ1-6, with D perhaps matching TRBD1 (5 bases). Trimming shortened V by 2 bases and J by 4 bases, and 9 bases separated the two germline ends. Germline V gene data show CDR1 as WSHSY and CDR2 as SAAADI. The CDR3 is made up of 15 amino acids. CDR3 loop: CASSEGQGYNSPLHF. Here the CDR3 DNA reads TGCGCCAGCAGTGAGGGGCAGGGTTATAATTCACCCCTCCACTTT.

The CDR3 DNA follows: TGTGCCACCAGCCCGGAGCGTTTGGGGATCTCTGGAAACACCATATATTTT. It translates to CATSPERLGISGNTIYF. The rearrangement joins TRBV15 to TRBJ1-3; the D is unclear. V was pared by 5 bases and J by 0 bases, with 17 bases between. This CDR3 has 17 amino acids. From germline, CDR1 is LNHNV and CDR2 YYDKDF (reference sequence). The full variable domain, completed using reference TRBV15 and TRBJ1-3, is DAMVIQNPRYQVTQFGKPVTLSCSQTLNHNVMYWYQQKSSQAPKLLFHYYDKDFNNEADTPDNFQSRRPNTSFCFLDIRSPGLGDTAMYLCATSPERLGISGNTIYFGEGSWLTVV.

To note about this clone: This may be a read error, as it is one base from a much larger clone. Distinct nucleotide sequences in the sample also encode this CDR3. The CDR3 region is CAISEGGEQETQYF. CDR3 DNA sequence: TGTGCCATCAGTGAAGGTGGGGAGCAAGAGACCCAGTACTTC. The chain is built from TRBV10-3 and TRBJ2-5; tentatively, D is TRBD2 (5 bases). The CDR3 is 14 amino acids. Germline values: CDR1 ENHRY, CDR2 SYGVKD. V dropped 3 bases and J dropped 2 bases, with 10 bases sitting between them.

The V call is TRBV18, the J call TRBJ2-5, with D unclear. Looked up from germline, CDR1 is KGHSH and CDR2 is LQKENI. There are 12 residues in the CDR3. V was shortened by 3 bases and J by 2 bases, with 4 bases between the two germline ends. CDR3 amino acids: CASSPQQETQYF. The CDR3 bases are TGTGCCAGCTCACCTCAACAAGAGACCCAGTACTTC.

The chain's CDR3 is CASSLFGGENEQYF. In DNA, the CDR3 is TGTGCCAGCAGCTTATTCGGTGGAGAAAATGAGCAGTACTTC. The chain is built from TRBV7-2 and TRBJ2-7, with D uncertain. The CDR3 runs 14 residues. Trimming left V 2 bases short and J 7 bases short, with 15 bases between. In germline, CDR1 is SGHTA, CDR2 FQGNSA.

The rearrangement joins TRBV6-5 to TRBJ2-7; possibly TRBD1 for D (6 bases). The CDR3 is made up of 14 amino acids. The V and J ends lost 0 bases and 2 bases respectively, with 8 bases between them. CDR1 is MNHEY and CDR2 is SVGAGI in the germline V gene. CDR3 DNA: TGTGCCAGCAGTTACTCGAGACAGGCCTACGAGCAGTACTTC. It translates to CASSYSRQAYEQYF.

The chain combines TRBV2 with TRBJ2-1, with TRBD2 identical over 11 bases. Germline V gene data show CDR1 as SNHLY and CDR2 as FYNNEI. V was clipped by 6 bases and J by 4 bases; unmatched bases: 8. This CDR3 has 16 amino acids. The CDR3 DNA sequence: TGTGCCAGCAGCCCCACCGGGACTAGCGGTTACAATGAGCAGTTCTTC. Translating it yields CASSPTGTSGYNEQFF.

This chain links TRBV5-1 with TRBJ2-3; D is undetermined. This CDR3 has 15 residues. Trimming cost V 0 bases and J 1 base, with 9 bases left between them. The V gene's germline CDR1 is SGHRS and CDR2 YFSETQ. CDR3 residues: CASSLADTGTDTQYF. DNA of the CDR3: TGCGCCAGCAGCTTGGCCGACACGGGCACAGATACGCAGTATTTT.

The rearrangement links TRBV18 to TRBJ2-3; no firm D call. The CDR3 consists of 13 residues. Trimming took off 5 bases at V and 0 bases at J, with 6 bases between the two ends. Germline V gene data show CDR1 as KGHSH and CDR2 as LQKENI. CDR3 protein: CASSSASTDTQYF. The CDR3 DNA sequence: TGTGCCAGCTCATCCGCTAGCACAGATACGCAGTATTTT.